This T cell receptor (beta chain) came from a study of CD8+ T cells in alopecia areata. On the study more broadly: For the treated group, dosing was oral tofacitinib at 5 to 10 mg twice daily. Study-level findings and limits: Normal skin's resident alphabeta T cells are also sequenced in scalp samples. Relative to normal scalp, lesional scalp, especially alopecia totalis/universalis, showed higher clonality.

It was cDNA, reverse transcribed from extracted RNA, that served as the sequencing template. Assay used: immunoSEQ multiplex PCR; TCRdb lists only in-frame clones, some missing. The sample includes about 150,000 clones, about nine tenths of them seen just once. The table lists this clone with a count of one. Its specificity is not known. The length of the CDR3 is 13 residues. Deletions cut 4 bases from V and 3 bases from J, with 11 bases between. Looked up from germline, CDR1 is SQVTM and CDR2 is ANQGSEA. Source: CD8+ T cells sorted from blood, taken at week 0. The V and J genes are TRBV29-1 and TRBJ2-3; perhaps TRBD2 as D (6 bases). The clonotype was recovered from a human donor with alopecia areata. CDR3 nucleotide sequence: TGCAGCGTTGTAGACGGGAGAACAGATACGCAGTATTTT. It yields the protein CSVVDGRTDTQYF.